This TCR beta chain was recovered during a study of blood T cell repertoires in COVID-19. The overall study: The United States, Italy and Spain provided the acute and convalescent COVID-19 samples. Nucleic acid was either cDNA or gDNA, and it came from T cells, B-cell-depleted T cells, or PBMCs.

Germline CDR1 is SGDLS and CDR2 is YYNGEE. V was trimmed by 2 bases and J by 6 bases, leaving 12 bases between them. The CDR3 has 14 amino acids. This clone was counted only a few times. In the original processing: Amplification with reference gene primers provided the estimates of nucleated cell counts. Repertoires were generated with immunoSEQ multiplex PCR, while TCRdb's copy carries only in-frame clones and drops some. V, J and clone size were drawn from that table, and D and trimming were deduced from the DNA. The sample yields 270,000 or so clones, about 88% seen once. Followed over time, Seattle patients had been enrolled while infection was active.

Sequenced material: peripheral blood. The chain combines TRBV9 with TRBJ2-1; D is undetermined. The sequence derives from a human donor with COVID-19, enrolled during active disease. The donor label of this sample is uncertain. The CDR3 nucleotides are TGTGCCAGCAGCGTTAGCTTAGATCGCAATGAGCAGTTCTTC. It specifies CASSVSLDRNEQFF.